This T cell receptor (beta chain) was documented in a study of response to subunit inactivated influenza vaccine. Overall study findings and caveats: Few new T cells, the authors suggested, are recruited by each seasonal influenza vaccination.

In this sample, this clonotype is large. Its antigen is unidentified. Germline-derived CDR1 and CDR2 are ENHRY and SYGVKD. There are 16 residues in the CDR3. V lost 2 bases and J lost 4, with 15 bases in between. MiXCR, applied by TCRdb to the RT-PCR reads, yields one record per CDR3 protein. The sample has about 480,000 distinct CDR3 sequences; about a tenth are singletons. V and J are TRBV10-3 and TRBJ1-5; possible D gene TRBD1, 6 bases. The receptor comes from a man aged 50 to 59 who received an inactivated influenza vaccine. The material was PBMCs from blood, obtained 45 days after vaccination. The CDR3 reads CAISERDGTFNQPQHF. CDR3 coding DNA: TGTGCCATCAGTGAGAGGGACGGGACATTTAATCAGCCCCAGCATTTT.